The 24 T cell receptor beta chains in this list originate from one sample, sequenced in a study of blood T cells in healthy people across ages. Using a J-beta primer mix together with a sample-barcoded 5' primer, a second PCR was run for about 6 to 11 cycles. One entry per CDR3 protein results from TCRdb running MiXCR on the 5' RACE reads. The sample holds approximately 1.5 million distinct CDR3 sequences, 35% to 45% seen once. The source material was blood. The receptors were sampled from a woman between 18 and 29 years old in good health.

About this clonotype itself: With a much larger clone just one base away, this may be a read error. The CDR3 sequence is CASSARHADTQYF. The CDR3 region has the DNA TGTGCCAGCAGTGCCCGACATGCAGATACGCAGTATTTT. This chain links TRBV12-3 or TRBV12-4 with TRBJ2-3, with D unclear. Trimming stripped 5 bases from V and 4 bases from J, with 10 bases between. The CDR3 spans 13 residues.

The gene calls are TRBV9 and TRBJ2-1, with D perhaps being TRBD1 or TRBD2 (5 bases each). This CDR3 spans 15 amino acids. The germline CDR1 and CDR2 sequences are SGDLS and YYNGEE. Trimming took off 6 bases at V and 3 bases at J, with 16 bases between the two ends. This CDR3 reads CASNDYGGRYNEQFF. CDR3 nucleotide sequence: TGTGCCAGCAACGACTATGGGGGACGCTACAATGAGCAGTTCTTC. The full variable domain, rest sourced from reference TRBV9 and TRBJ2-1, is DSGVTQTPKHLITATGQRVTLRCSPRSGDLSVYWYQQSLDQGLQFLIQYYNGEERAKGNILERFSAQQFPDLHSELNLSSLELGDSALYFCASNDYGGRYNEQFFGPGTRLTVL.

The chain employs TRBV28 and TRBJ1-4; D unresolved. Germline assignment: CDR1 MDHEN and CDR2 SYDVKM. The CDR3 runs to 16 residues. V shed 4 bases and J shed 0 bases, with 12 bases lying between them. CDR3 sequence reads: CASSSPGSATNEKLFF. As DNA, the CDR3 is TGTGCCAGCAGTTCGCCGGGGTCCGCAACTAATGAAAAACTGTTTTTT.

As to this clonotype: A junction boundary mismatches the germline segment, possibly from a read error. The rearrangement links TRBV12-3 or TRBV12-4 to TRBJ1-6; 7 bases line up with TRBD1. The CDR3 totals 15 residues. CDR3 DNA sequence: TGTGCCTGCAGTCGGGACAGTGGGTTTAATTCACCCCTCCACTTT. Residues: CACSRDSGFNSPLHF.

The chain is built from TRBV20-1 and TRBJ2-1; 9 positions match TRBD2. CDR3 size: 12 residues. The V segment lost 6 bases and the J segment 7 bases; nucleotides outside the gene matches: 4. Germline V gene data show CDR1 as DFQATT and CDR2 as SNEGSKA (reference sequence). In nucleotides, the CDR3 is TGCAGTGCAATAGCGGGAGTAAATGAGCAGTTCTTC. Translating gives CSAIAGVNEQFF.

CDR3 protein: CASSLTVEGTQYF. CDR3 nucleotide sequence: TGTGCCAGCAGCTTAACAGTCGAGGGTACGCAGTATTTT. The J gene is TRBJ2-3, the V gene TRBV7-2, with D maybe TRBD2 (5 bases). V was shortened by 2 bases and J by 8 bases, with 11 bases between the two germline ends. The germline V gene encodes CDR1 SGHTA and CDR2 FQGNSA. The CDR3 spans 13 residues.

CDR3 nucleotide sequence: TGTGCCAGCCCAGCGGACAGAGGTTCCTACAATGAGCAGTTCTTC. It codes for CASPADRGSYNEQFF. The gene calls are TRBV18 and TRBJ2-1; weak D call: TRBD1 (6 bases). Trimming took 8 bases from V and 1 from J, leaving 15 bases between them. CDR1 and CDR2 (germline): KGHSH, LQKENI. This CDR3 contains 15 residues.

The chain recombines TRBV20-1 with TRBJ2-1, with D perhaps TRBD2 (6 bases). Trimming took 0 bases from V and 2 from J, leaving 11 bases between them. The CDR3 runs 15 residues. CDR1 and CDR2 (germline): DFQATT, SNEGSKA (reference sequence). CDR3 amino acids: CSARDRRGAYNEQFF. The CDR3 region has the DNA TGCAGTGCTAGAGATCGGAGGGGTGCCTACAATGAGCAGTTCTTC.

This chain joins TRBV7-4 and TRBJ2-7, with D possibly called TRBD1 or TRBD2 (5 bases each). This CDR3 region has 19 residues. Germline V gene sequence: CDR1 SGHVT, CDR2 SQSDAQ. V lost 4 bases and J lost 2, with 27 bases in between. The CDR3 region has the DNA TGTGCCAGCAGCTCGCGGACATACACACTTTGCCGACTAACCTACGAGCAGTACTTC. This encodes CASSSRTYTLCRLTYEQYF.

This clonotype was seen many times. This rearrangement joins TRBV19 to TRBJ2-5; a weak D match, TRBD1 (6 bases). Germline V gene lookup returns CDR1 LNHDA and CDR2 SQIVND (reference sequence). Trimming shortened V by 5 bases and J by 11 bases, and 15 bases separated the two germline ends. The CDR3 loop spans 12 amino acids. CDR3 in amino acids: CASSSRAGEQYF. In DNA form, the CDR3 reads TGTGCCAGTAGTTCCAGGGCAGGGGAGCAGTACTTC.

This clonotype has only a few counts. V and J are TRBV12-3 or TRBV12-4 and TRBJ2-7, with D perhaps TRBD1 (6 bases). This CDR3 is built from 13 residues. V shed 7 bases and J shed 6 bases, with 16 bases lying between them. CDR3 region: CASNKQGYGEQYF. Here the CDR3 DNA reads TGTGCCAGCAACAAACAGGGCTACGGCGAGCAGTACTTC.

This clonotype turned up a few times. V gene TRBV5-5 combines with J gene TRBJ2-1; 8 bases match TRBD2. V was clipped by 2 bases and J by 8 bases; unmatched bases: 6. The CDR3 sequence is 14 residues long. Germline CDR1 reads SGHKS; CDR2 reads YYEKEE (reference sequence). The CDR3 spells CASSFREGQYEQFF. CDR3 coding DNA: TGTGCCAGCAGCTTCCGGGAGGGCCAGTATGAGCAGTTCTTC.

This clonotype has only a few counts. The genes are TRBV23-1 and TRBJ1-2; TRBD1 matches 10 bases. TRBV23-1 is sorted into the ORF group, with uncertain function. The CDR3 extends over 17 amino acids. V gave up 0 bases and J gave up 2 bases; unmatched junction bases: 6. CDR3 protein: CASSQSGDRGRNYGYTF. The CDR3 bases are TGCGCCAGCAGTCAATCCGGTGACAGGGGGCGAAACTATGGCTACACCTTC.

This rearrangement joins TRBV12-3 or TRBV12-4 to TRBJ1-2; 9 bases agree with TRBD1. Losses at the gene ends were 7 bases for V and 8 bases for J; bases not matched to a gene: 11. The CDR3 has 14 residues. The CDR3 DNA reads TGTGCCAGCAATTTTCCGGGACAGGGTGGCGGCTACACCTTC. Encoded protein: CASNFPGQGGGYTF.

V usage is TRBV12-3 or TRBV12-4 and J usage is TRBJ1-3; D is ambiguous. The CDR3 is 14 residues long. V was trimmed by 4 bases and J by 2 bases, leaving 9 bases between them. For the CDR3, the DNA is TGTGCCAGCAGTTCCGCTACGGCTGGAAACACCATATATTTT. Residues: CASSSATAGNTIYF.

V and J are TRBV4-3 and TRBJ2-5; 8 nucleotides line up with TRBD2. The germline CDR1 and CDR2 sequences are LGHNA and YSLEER. CDR3 size: 15 residues. V shed 4 bases, J shed 2 bases, and the junction held 6 bases outside the gene matches. CDR3 in DNA: TGCGCCAGCAGCCGAGTAGCGGGGCTTCAAGAGACCCAGTACTTC. This sequence encodes CASSRVAGLQETQYF.

The rearrangement uses TRBV6-2 or TRBV6-3 and TRBJ2-1; 7 bases fit TRBD1. From germline, CDR1 is MNHEY and CDR2 SVGEGT. The CDR3 covers 16 residues. The V segment lost 6 bases and the J segment 0 bases; nucleotides outside the gene matches: 8. The CDR3 region has the DNA TGTGCCAGCAGGTCCAGGGGGAATAGCTCCTACAATGAGCAGTTCTTC. Residues: CASRSRGNSSYNEQFF.

The genes are TRBV12-3 or TRBV12-4 and TRBJ2-1; no reliable D call. V shed 3 bases and J shed 8 bases, with 11 bases lying between them. CDR3 size: 13 residues. The CDR3 coding sequence is TGTGCCAGCAGTTTCATACAGACCGATGAGCAGTTCTTC. It codes for CASSFIQTDEQFF.

V gene TRBV7-2 combines with J gene TRBJ2-1, with TRBD2 as a possible D gene (5 bases). Trimming cost V 4 bases and J 0 bases, with 16 bases left between them. The germline CDR1 and CDR2 sequences are SGHTA and FQGNSA. The CDR3 consists of 17 residues. The CDR3: CASSSSWTGSSYNEQFF. The CDR3 DNA sequence: TGTGCCAGCAGCTCCTCCTGGACTGGAAGCTCCTACAATGAGCAGTTCTTC.

This chain joins TRBV24-1 and TRBJ2-7; the D gene is possibly TRBD2 (6 bases). CDR3 length: 11 residues. Trimming left V 10 bases short and J 6 bases short, with 12 bases between. Germline CDR1 is KGHDR and CDR2 is SFDVKD. The CDR3 DNA follows: TGTGCCACAGGGAGGTTTTGCGAGCAGTACTTC. This encodes CATGRFCEQYF.

The chain joins TRBV7-2 to TRBJ1-2; no clear D. The CDR3 is 14 amino acids. Trimming pared 2 bases from V and 2 bases from J, leaving 9 bases between. Germline CDR1 is SGHTA and CDR2 is FQGNSA. The CDR3 reads CASSLQIGNYGYTF. The CDR3 DNA sequence: TGTGCCAGCAGCTTACAAATAGGGAACTATGGCTACACCTTC.

The V and J genes are TRBV4-3 and TRBJ1-5, with D perhaps TRBD1 (5 bases). Germline lookup yields CDR1 LGHNA and CDR2 YSLEER. The CDR3 spans 13 residues. Trimming cost V 0 bases and J 9 bases, with 9 bases left between them. The DNA for the CDR3 is TGCGCCAGCAGCCAAGATTCGGGGGTGCCCCAGCATTTT. This translates into CASSQDSGVPQHF.

In regard to this clonotype: A much larger clone is a single base away; this may be a read error. The chain has TRBV18 and TRBJ2-7; D is unclear. This CDR3 is built from 13 residues. Per the germline V gene, CDR1 is KGHSH and CDR2 is LQKENI. CDR3 sequence (DNA): TGTGCCAGCGCACCACCCACATCCTACGAGCAGTACTTC. It is translated as CASAPPTSYEQYF.

This clonotype showed up just a few times. The CDR3 sequence: CAPGGPGRNEQFF. In DNA form, the CDR3 reads TGTGCCCCTGGCGGTCCTGGGAGAAATGAGCAGTTCTTC. The V call is TRBV6-4, the J call TRBJ2-1; D is possibly TRBD2 (5 bases). CDR1 MRHNA and CDR2 SNTAGT come from the germline V gene. This CDR3 region has 13 residues. V dropped 11 bases and J dropped 7 bases, with 18 bases sitting between them.